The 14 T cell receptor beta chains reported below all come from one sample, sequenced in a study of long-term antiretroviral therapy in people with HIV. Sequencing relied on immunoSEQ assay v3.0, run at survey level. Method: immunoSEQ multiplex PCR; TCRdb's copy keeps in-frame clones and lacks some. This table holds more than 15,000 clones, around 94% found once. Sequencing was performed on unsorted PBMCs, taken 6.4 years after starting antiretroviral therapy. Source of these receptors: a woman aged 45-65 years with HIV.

CDR3 sequence reads: CASSPGTGELFF. The CDR3 DNA reads as TGTGCCAGCAGCCCAGGGACCGGGGAGCTGTTTTTT. V is TRBV11-3 and J is TRBJ2-2; tentative D call: TRBD1 (5 bases). Deletions cut 5 bases from V and 5 bases from J, with 6 bases between. The CDR3 runs to 12 residues. CDR1 and CDR2 (germline): SGHNT, YENEEA.

CDR3 sequence: CASSPNLLAGGTLVLIYNEQFF. The DNA of the CDR3 is TGTGCCAGCAGTCCGAATCTCCTAGCGGGAGGGACTCTCGTCCTTATCTACAATGAGCAGTTCTTC. The rearrangement links TRBV28 to TRBJ2-1; 12 bases match TRBD2. The CDR3 spans 22 residues. The ends lost 5 bases at V and 3 bases at J; junction bases unmatched: 23. CDR1 MDHEN and CDR2 SYDVKM come from the germline V gene.

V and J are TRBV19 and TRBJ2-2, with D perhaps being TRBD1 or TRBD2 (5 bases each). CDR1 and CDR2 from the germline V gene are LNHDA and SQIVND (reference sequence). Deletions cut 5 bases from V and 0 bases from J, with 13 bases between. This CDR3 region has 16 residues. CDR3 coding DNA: TGTGCCAGTAGTCGTTCTGGGGGAACGAACACCGGGGAGCTGTTTTTT. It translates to CASSRSGGTNTGELFF.

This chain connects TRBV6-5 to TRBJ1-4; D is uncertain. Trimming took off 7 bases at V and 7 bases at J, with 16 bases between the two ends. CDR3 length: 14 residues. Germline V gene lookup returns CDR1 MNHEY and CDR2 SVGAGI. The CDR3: CASKRGDSGEKLFF. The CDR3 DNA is TGTGCCAGCAAGCGTGGAGACTCTGGTGAAAAACTGTTTTTT.

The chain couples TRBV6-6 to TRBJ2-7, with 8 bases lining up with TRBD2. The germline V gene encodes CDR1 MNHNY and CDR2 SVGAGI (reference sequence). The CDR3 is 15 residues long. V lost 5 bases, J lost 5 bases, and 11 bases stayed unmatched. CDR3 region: CASSLRGLVANEQYF. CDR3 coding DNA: TGTGCCAGCAGTCTAAGGGGACTAGTTGCAAACGAGCAGTACTTC.

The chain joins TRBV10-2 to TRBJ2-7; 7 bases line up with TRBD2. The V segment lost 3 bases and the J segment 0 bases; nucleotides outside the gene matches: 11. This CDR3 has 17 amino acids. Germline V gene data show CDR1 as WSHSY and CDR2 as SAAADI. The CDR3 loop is CASSDLAESLSSYEQYF. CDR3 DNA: TGCGCCAGCAGTGACCTAGCGGAAAGCCTGAGCTCCTACGAGCAGTACTTC.

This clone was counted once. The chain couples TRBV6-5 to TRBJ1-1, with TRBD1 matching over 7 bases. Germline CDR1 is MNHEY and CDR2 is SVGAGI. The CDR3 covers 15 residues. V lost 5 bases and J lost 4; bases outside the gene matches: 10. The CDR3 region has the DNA TGTGCCAGCAGTCTCAAGGGGGCGCCGGGCACTGAAGCTTTCTTT. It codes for CASSLKGAPGTEAFF.

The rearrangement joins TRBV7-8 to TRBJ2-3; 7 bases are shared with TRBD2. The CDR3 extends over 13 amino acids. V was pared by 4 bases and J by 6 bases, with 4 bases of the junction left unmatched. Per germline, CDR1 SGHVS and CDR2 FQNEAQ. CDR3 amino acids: CASSWRGTDTQYF. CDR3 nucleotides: TGTGCCAGCAGCTGGCGGGGGACGGATACGCAGTATTTT.

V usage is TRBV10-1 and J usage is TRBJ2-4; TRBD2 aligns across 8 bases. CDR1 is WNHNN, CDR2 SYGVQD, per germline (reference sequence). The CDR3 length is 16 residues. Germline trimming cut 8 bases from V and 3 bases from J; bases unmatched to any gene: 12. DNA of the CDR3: TGCGCCAGCCCCCCTAGCGGGCCCAACTGCAAAAACATTCAGTACTTC. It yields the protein CASPPSGPNCKNIQYF.

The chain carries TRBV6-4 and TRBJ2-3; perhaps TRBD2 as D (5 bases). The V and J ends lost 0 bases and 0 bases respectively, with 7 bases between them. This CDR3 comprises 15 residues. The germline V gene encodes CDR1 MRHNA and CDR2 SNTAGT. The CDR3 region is CASSDSGASTDTQYF. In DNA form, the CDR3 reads TGTGCCAGCAGTGACTCGGGAGCTAGCACAGATACGCAGTATTTT.

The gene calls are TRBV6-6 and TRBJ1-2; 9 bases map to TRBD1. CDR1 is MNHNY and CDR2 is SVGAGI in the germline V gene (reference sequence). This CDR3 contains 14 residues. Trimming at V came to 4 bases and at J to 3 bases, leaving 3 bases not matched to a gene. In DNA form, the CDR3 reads TGTGCCAGCAGTTTAAGACAGGGGGACTATGGCTACACCTTC. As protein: CASSLRQGDYGYTF.

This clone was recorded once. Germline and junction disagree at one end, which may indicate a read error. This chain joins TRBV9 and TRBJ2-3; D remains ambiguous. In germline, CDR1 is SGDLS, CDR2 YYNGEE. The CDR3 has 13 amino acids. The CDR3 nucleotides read TGTGCCAGCAGCGTGGTCGGCACAGATATGCAGTATTTT. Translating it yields CASSVVGTDMQYF. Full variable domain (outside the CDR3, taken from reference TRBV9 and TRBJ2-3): DSGVTQTPKHLITATGQRVTLRCSPRSGDLSVYWYQQSLDQGLQFLIQYYNGEERAKGNILERFSAQQFPDLHSELNLSSLELGDSALYFCASSVVGTDMQYFGPGTRLTVL.

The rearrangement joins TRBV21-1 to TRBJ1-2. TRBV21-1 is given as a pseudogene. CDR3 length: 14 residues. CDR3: CASSKRGRIYGYTF. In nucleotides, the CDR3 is TGTGCCAGCAGCAAACGGGGACGGATCTATGGCTACACCTTC.

The DNA of the CDR3 is TGTGCCAGCAGTCCCGGGACAGGGGGCGTAGGGGGGGCCAACGTCCTGACTTTC. Its protein product is CASSPGTGGVGGANVLTF. The rearrangement links TRBV2 to TRBJ2-6; 12 bases are shared with TRBD1. With 5 bases clipped from V and 4 bases from J, the junction kept 9 bases outside the gene matches. Germline V CDR1 and CDR2: SNHLY, FYNNEI. This CDR3 has 18 amino acids.